The 29 T cell receptor beta chains in this list originate from one sample, sequenced in a study of shared clonotypes between healthy human individuals. Here immunoSEQ multiplex PCR was the method, and the copy in TCRdb shows in-frame clones only, minus some. The sample holds approximately 530,000 clones; 95% to 97% are singletons and the top ten take about 0.059%. Sequencing was performed on naive CD4+ T cells sorted from blood. Subset given: CD45RA+ positively selected. Every receptor here comes from a woman aged 25 to 39 in good health.

The rearrangement joins TRBV18 to TRBJ2-5, with TRBD1 matching 9 bases. TRBJ2-7 explains the end of the DNA better; the J call may be wrong. Germline V gene data show CDR1 as KGHSH and CDR2 as LQKENI. The CDR3 totals 14 residues. The CDR3 nucleotides are TGTGCCAGCTCACTAGGGGACAGGGTCTACGAGCAGTACTTC. Amino acids: CASSLGDRVYEQYF.

Here the CDR3 reads CASRKVVPREQYF. CDR3 bases: TGTGCCAGCAGAAAAGTAGTTCCACGCGAGCAGTACTTC. The rearrangement joins TRBV28 to TRBJ2-7, with unresolved D. V lost 6 bases to trimming and J lost 6 bases, with 15 bases between them. The CDR3 length is 13 residues. The germline V gene has CDR1 MDHEN and CDR2 SYDVKM.

The chain uses TRBV19 and TRBJ1-4, with D tentatively TRBD1 (5 bases). The CDR3 is 14 residues long. Trimming cost V 6 bases and J 11 bases, with 19 bases left between them. Germline V CDR1 and CDR2: LNHDA, SQIVND (reference sequence). The CDR3, as DNA: TGTGCCAGTAGCGCGGTGGAGGGGCGGGGGAAACTGTTTTTT. Translated: CASSAVEGRGKLFF.

The chain links TRBV28 to TRBJ1-2; D ambiguous. CDR3 length: 16 amino acids. V was cut by 1 base and J by 0 bases, with 12 bases left in between. The V gene's germline CDR1 is MDHEN and CDR2 SYDVKM. The CDR3, as DNA: TGTGCCAGCAGTTTATACGGGAAAGTAACTAACTATGGCTACACCTTC. This sequence encodes CASSLYGKVTNYGYTF.

This clone was seen once. V gene TRBV7-2 combines with J gene TRBJ2-5; a possible D gene is TRBD2 (6 bases). The CDR3 length is 15 residues. V lost 1 base, J lost 2 bases, and 11 bases lay in between. Germline lookup yields CDR1 SGHTA and CDR2 FQGNSA. CDR3 sequence (DNA): TGTGCCAGCAGCTTAGGGTGGGACTTTCAAGAGACCCAGTACTTC. Translation: CASSLGWDFQETQYF.

The chain uses TRBV27 and TRBJ2-2, with 11 bases identical to TRBD2. Germline CDR1 MNHEY, CDR2 SMNVEV (reference sequence). With V trimmed by 5 bases and J by 6 bases, 14 bases remained unmatched. The CDR3 totals 18 residues. The CDR3 here is CASSPRLAGKGRAGELFF. The CDR3 coding sequence is TGTGCCAGCAGTCCCAGACTAGCGGGAAAAGGGAGGGCCGGGGAGCTGTTTTTT.

This chain connects TRBV5-1 to TRBJ2-3, with TRBD2 matching over 10 bases. Losses at the gene ends were 4 bases for V and 2 bases for J; bases not matched to a gene: 7. Germline V CDR1 and CDR2: SGHRS, YFSETQ. CDR3 length equals 16 residues. The CDR3 loop is CASSHGLAELTDTQYF. The CDR3 bases are TGCGCCAGCAGCCATGGACTAGCGGAACTCACAGATACGCAGTATTTT.

V and J are TRBV4-2 and TRBJ1-5; a weak D match, TRBD1 (6 bases). The CDR3 consists of 15 residues. Germline V lookup: CDR1 LGHNA, CDR2 YNFKEQ. V lost 5 bases to trimming and J lost 0 bases, with 11 bases between them. This chain's CDR3 is CASSVDRSSNQPQHF. The CDR3 DNA sequence: TGTGCCAGCAGCGTGGACAGATCTAGCAATCAGCCCCAGCATTTT.

This clone was seen only once. This rearrangement joins TRBV7-3 to TRBJ2-3; 7 bases line up with TRBD2. The CDR3 covers 15 residues. J was trimmed by 3 bases and V by 2 bases; bases with no gene match: 5. CDR1 is SGHTA, CDR2 FQGTGA, per germline. Here the CDR3 DNA reads TGTGCCAGCAGCTTAGGGGCGGGAGTAACAGATACGCAGTATTTT. Amino acids: CASSLGAGVTDTQYF.

This chain connects TRBV9 to TRBJ2-3; 8 bases are a match to TRBD2. V trimming: 0 bases; J trimming: 4 bases; junction bases outside the gene matches: 10. Germline V lookup: CDR1 SGDLS, CDR2 YYNGEE. CDR3 length: 17 residues. Here the CDR3 reads CASSVDPPGGPADTQYF. DNA for the CDR3: TGTGCCAGCAGCGTAGACCCCCCGGGAGGGCCTGCAGATACGCAGTATTTT.

The rearrangement joins TRBV19 to TRBJ2-3; D may be TRBD2 (6 bases). V was pared by 3 bases and J by 0 bases, with 13 bases between. Germline V lookup: CDR1 LNHDA, CDR2 SQIVND (reference sequence). This CDR3 has 16 residues. The CDR3 DNA reads TGTGCCAGTAGTATCCCAGGAGGGTCTAGCACAGATACGCAGTATTTT. Protein: CASSIPGGSSTDTQYF.

CDR3 nucleotide sequence: TGCAGCGTTGATTTTAACCAAGAGACCCAGTACTTC. Translation: CSVDFNQETQYF. The genes are TRBV29-1 and TRBJ2-5; the D is unclear. CDR1 SQVTM and CDR2 ANQGSEA come from the germline V gene. CDR3 length equals 12 residues. Trimming removed 3 bases at V and 0 bases at J, with 5 bases between.

This clone was recorded only once. The chain recombines TRBV2 with TRBJ1-1; D uncertain. V was trimmed by 5 bases and J by 0 bases, leaving 10 bases between them. There are 14 residues in the CDR3. Germline CDR1 and CDR2: SNHLY and FYNNEI. The CDR3 DNA sequence: TGTGCCAGCAGTTCAAAGTACATGAACACTGAAGCTTTCTTT. Its protein product is CASSSKYMNTEAFF.

The chain couples TRBV6-5 to TRBJ2-1; a weak D match, TRBD2 (7 bases). V was clipped by 5 bases and J by 3 bases, with 14 bases between them. CDR3 size: 15 residues. Germline V gene sequence: CDR1 MNHEY, CDR2 SVGAGI. CDR3 in DNA: TGTGCCAGCAGTCGAGAGCGGGGACACTACAATGAGCAGTTCTTC. As protein: CASSRERGHYNEQFF.

The chain couples TRBV10-2 to TRBJ1-3, with unresolved D. Trimming cost V 8 bases and J 1 base, with 21 bases left between them. Looked up from germline, CDR1 is WSHSY and CDR2 is SAAADI. The CDR3 sequence is 17 residues long. The CDR3 sequence is CASSLDGPPQSGNTIYF. The CDR3 DNA reads as TGCGCCAGCTCCCTGGACGGGCCGCCCCAGTCTGGAAACACCATATATTTT.

The V and J genes are TRBV28 and TRBJ1-1; no reliable D call. Trimming pared 7 bases from V and 0 bases from J, leaving 12 bases between. CDR1 and CDR2 from the germline V gene are MDHEN and SYDVKM. The CDR3 is 14 residues long. CDR3 bases: TGTGCCAGCAAGTTGGGGAATTTGAACACTGAAGCTTTCTTT. Translation: CASKLGNLNTEAFF.

This clone was observed once. The genes are TRBV5-1 and TRBJ2-5, with a tentative D call TRBD1 (5 bases). Germline loops: CDR1 SGHRS, CDR2 YFSETQ. CDR3 size: 13 residues. V dropped 2 bases and J dropped 3 bases, with 8 bases sitting between them. CDR3 protein: CASSFGQKETQYF. The DNA of the CDR3 is TGCGCCAGCAGCTTTGGACAAAAAGAGACCCAGTACTTC.

The chain couples TRBV28 to TRBJ2-7, with 10 nucleotides matching TRBD2. The CDR3 is 14 amino acids. Trimming removed 5 bases from V and 6 bases from J; junction bases left unmatched: 7. Germline CDR1 MDHEN, CDR2 SYDVKM. The DNA of the CDR3 is TGTGCCAGCAGTGATCTAGCGGGAGCTTTCGAGCAGTACTTC. Amino acids: CASSDLAGAFEQYF.

This chain connects TRBV6-1 to TRBJ1-3; no reliable D call. Germline lookup yields CDR1 MNHNS and CDR2 SASEGT. The CDR3 totals 16 residues. V was trimmed by 2 bases and J by 7 bases, leaving 18 bases between them. Here the CDR3 reads CASSELSLTLRNTIYF. CDR3 DNA: TGTGCCAGCAGTGAATTGAGCCTCACCCTTCGTAACACCATATATTTT.

The chain is built from TRBV5-1 and TRBJ2-7, with D possibly matching TRBD2 (6 bases). V lost 0 bases and J lost 7, with 11 bases in between. Germline loops: CDR1 SGHRS, CDR2 YFSETQ. This CDR3 is built from 13 residues. The CDR3 reads CASSLGVAGEQYF. CDR3 DNA: TGCGCCAGCAGCTTGGGGGTGGCGGGAGAGCAGTACTTC.

The chain uses TRBV30 and TRBJ2-7; 8 positions agree with TRBD1. This CDR3 contains 16 residues. Trimming removed 0 bases from V and 4 bases from J; junction bases left unmatched: 11. Germline-derived CDR1 and CDR2 are GTSNPN and SVGIG (reference sequence). CDR3 bases: TGTGCCTGGAGTGTACTCCCGCGGACAGGGAGTTACGAGCAGTACTTC. This encodes CAWSVLPRTGSYEQYF.

This clone was detected only once. Because the CDR3's place on the DNA is in doubt, the DNA is left out and the CDR3 is given as listed by TCRdb. The chain couples TRBV5-6 to TRBJ1-2; the listed D gene, TRBD1, was not tested against the DNA. The CDR3 comprises 15 residues, both ends counted. The germline V gene has CDR1 SGHDT and CDR2 YYEEEE. CDR3 sequence reads: CASSLVGRGNYGCTF.

With regard to this clone: The sample holds other DNA sequences that translate to the same CDR3. This chain joins TRBV11-2 and TRBJ2-7, with 12 bases fitting TRBD2. The V segment lost 4 bases and the J segment 2 bases; nucleotides outside the gene matches: 0. The CDR3 sequence is 14 residues long. Germline CDR1 and CDR2: SGHAT and FQNNGV. The chain's CDR3 is CASSWTSGTYEQYF. CDR3 nucleotide sequence: TGTGCCAGCAGCTGGACTAGCGGGACCTACGAGCAGTACTTC. Supplemented by reference TRBV11-2 and TRBJ2-7, the full variable domain reads EAGVAQSPRYKIIEKRQSVAFWCNPISGHATLYWYQQILGQGPKLLIQFQNNGVVDDSQLPKDRFSAERLKGVDSTLKIQPAKLEDSAVYLCASSWTSGTYEQYFGPGTRLTVT.

The rearrangement uses TRBV28 and TRBJ2-1, with TRBD1 matching over 7 bases. The CDR3 runs 19 residues. Germline assignment: CDR1 MDHEN and CDR2 SYDVKM. The V and J ends lost 6 bases and 5 bases, in that order; junction bases with no gene match: 22. The CDR3 region has the DNA TGTGCCAGCAGCCCGAAGTTAGGGCTGGCAAAAAGGGGGCACAATGAGCAGTTCTTC. Translating it yields CASSPKLGLAKRGHNEQFF.

This clone was counted once. The chain recombines TRBV7-9 with TRBJ1-1; 12 bases are a match to TRBD1. Germline CDR1 is SEHNR and CDR2 is FQNEAQ (reference sequence). CDR3 length: 15 amino acids. Trimming at V came to 0 bases and at J to 11 bases, leaving 7 bases not matched to a gene. The CDR3 coding sequence is TGTGCCAGCAGCTTAGCCGGGACAGGGGGCCCCTGGGCTTTCTTT. Its protein is CASSLAGTGGPWAFF.

V and J are TRBV28 and TRBJ1-5, with D possibly being TRBD1 (5 bases). Germline V gene data show CDR1 as MDHEN and CDR2 as SYDVKM. Trimming stripped 2 bases from V and 3 bases from J, with 17 bases between. This CDR3 comprises 17 residues. The CDR3 DNA reads as TGTGCCAGCAGTTTAGGGGCCGGTGGGGCGCTCAATCAGCCCCAGCATTTT. The encoded protein is CASSLGAGGALNQPQHF.

This chain connects TRBV5-4 to TRBJ2-3, with D maybe TRBD1 (7 bases). There are 19 residues in the CDR3. The V end lost 4 bases, the J end lost 0 bases, and 24 bases lay between the germline ends. Germline V gives CDR1 SGHNT, CDR2 YYREEE (reference sequence). DNA of the CDR3: TGTGCCAGCAGCCCAGGGGGGAGAGGTCACGATTTTAGCACAGATACGCAGTATTTT. This gives the protein CASSPGGRGHDFSTDTQYF. The full variable domain, completed using reference TRBV5-4 and TRBJ2-3, is ETGVTQSPTHLIKTRGQQVTLRCSSQSGHNTVSWYQQALGQGPQFIFQYYREEENGRGNFPPRFSGLQFPNYSSELNVNALELDDSALYLCASSPGGRGHDFSTDTQYFGPGTRLTVL.

This chain connects TRBV18 to TRBJ2-1; the match to TRBD2 covers 8 bases. Trimming took 5 bases from V and 4 from J; bases not matched to a gene: 4. The germline gives CDR1 KGHSH, CDR2 LQKENI. The CDR3 covers 14 residues. This chain's CDR3 is CASSSLAGYNEQFF. The CDR3, as DNA: TGTGCCAGCTCATCCTTAGCGGGGTACAATGAGCAGTTCTTC. The full variable domain, completed using reference TRBV18 and TRBJ2-1, is NAGVMQNPRHLVRRRGQEARLRCSPMKGHSHVYWYRQLPEEGLKFMVYLQKENIIDESGMPKERFSAEFPKEGPSILRIQQVVRGDSAAYFCASSSLAGYNEQFFGPGTRLTVL.

This chain links TRBV5-1 with TRBJ2-1; 8 positions agree with TRBD1. The CDR3 sequence is 16 residues long. V shed 1 base and J 3 bases; nucleotides not matched to a gene: 6. Germline V gives CDR1 SGHRS, CDR2 YFSETQ. This CDR3 is CASSLKDRGHYNEQFF. The CDR3 DNA is TGCGCCAGCAGCTTGAAAGACAGGGGCCACTACAATGAGCAGTTCTTC.